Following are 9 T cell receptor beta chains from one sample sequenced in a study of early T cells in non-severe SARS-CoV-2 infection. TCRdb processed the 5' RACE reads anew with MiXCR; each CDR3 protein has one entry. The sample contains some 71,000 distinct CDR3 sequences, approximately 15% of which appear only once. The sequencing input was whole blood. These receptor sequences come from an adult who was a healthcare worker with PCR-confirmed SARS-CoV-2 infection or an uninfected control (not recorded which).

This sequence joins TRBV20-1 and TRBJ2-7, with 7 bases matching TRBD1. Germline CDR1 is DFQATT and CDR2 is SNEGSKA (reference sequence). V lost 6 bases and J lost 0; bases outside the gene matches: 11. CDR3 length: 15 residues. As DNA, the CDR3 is TGCAGTGCCTTAGGGGGCAGGGCCCCCTCCTACGAGCAGTACTTC. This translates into CSALGGRAPSYEQYF.

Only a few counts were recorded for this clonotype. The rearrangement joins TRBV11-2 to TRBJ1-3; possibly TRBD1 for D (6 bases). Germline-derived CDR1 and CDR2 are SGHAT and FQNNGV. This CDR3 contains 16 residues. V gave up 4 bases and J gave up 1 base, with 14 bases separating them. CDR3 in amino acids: CASSWSAGASGNTIYF. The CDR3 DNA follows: TGTGCCAGCAGCTGGTCGGCGGGGGCGTCTGGAAACACCATATATTTT.

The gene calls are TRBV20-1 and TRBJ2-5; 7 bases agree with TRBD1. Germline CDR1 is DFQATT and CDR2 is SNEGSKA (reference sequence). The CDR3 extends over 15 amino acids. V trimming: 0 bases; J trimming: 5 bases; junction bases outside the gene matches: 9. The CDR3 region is CSARDRLGGVETQYF. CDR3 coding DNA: TGCAGTGCTAGAGATCGATTAGGGGGCGTTGAGACCCAGTACTTC.

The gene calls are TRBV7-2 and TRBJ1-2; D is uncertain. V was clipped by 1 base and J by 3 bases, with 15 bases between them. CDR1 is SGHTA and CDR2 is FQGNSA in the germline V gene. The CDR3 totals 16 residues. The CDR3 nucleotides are TGTGCCAGCAGCTTAGGGAGGGCAGCTCTCTACTATGGCTACACCTTC. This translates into CASSLGRAALYYGYTF. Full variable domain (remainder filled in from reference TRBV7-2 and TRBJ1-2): GAGVSQSPSNKVTEKGKDVELRCDPISGHTALYWYRQSLGQGLEFLIYFQGNSAPDKSGLPSDRFSAERTGGSVSTLTIQRTQQEDSAVYLCASSLGRAALYYGYTFGSGTRLTVV.

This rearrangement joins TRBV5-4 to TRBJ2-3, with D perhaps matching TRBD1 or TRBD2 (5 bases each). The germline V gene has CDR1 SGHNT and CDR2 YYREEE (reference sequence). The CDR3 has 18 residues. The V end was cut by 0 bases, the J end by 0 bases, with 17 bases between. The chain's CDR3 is CASSLAMGDLASTDTQYF. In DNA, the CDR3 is TGTGCCAGCAGCTTGGCCATGGGGGACCTAGCTAGCACAGATACGCAGTATTTT.

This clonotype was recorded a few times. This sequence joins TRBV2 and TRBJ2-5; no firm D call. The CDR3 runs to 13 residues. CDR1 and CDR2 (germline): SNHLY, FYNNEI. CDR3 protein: CASRSASVETQYF. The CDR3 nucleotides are TGTGCGTCCAGAAGTGCTAGTGTTGAGACCCAGTACTTC.

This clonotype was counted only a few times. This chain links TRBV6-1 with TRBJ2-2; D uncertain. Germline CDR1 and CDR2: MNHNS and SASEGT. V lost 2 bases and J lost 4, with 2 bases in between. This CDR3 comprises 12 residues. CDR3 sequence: CASSELTGELFF. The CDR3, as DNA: TGTGCCAGCAGTGAACTCACCGGGGAGCTGTTTTTT.

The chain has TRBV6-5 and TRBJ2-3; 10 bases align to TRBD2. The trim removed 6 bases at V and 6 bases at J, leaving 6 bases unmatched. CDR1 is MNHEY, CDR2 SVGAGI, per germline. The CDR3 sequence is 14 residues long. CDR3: CASRSSGGRDTQYF. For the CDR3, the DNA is TGTGCCAGCAGATCTAGCGGGGGAAGGGATACGCAGTATTTT.

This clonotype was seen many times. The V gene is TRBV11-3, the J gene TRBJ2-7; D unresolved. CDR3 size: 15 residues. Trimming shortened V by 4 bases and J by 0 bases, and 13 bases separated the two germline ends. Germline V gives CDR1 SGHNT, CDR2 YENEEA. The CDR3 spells CASSSGPIDSYEQYF. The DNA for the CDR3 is TGTGCCAGCAGCTCCGGACCGATCGACTCCTACGAGCAGTACTTC.